This T cell receptor beta chain was recovered during a study of T-cell memory formation after mild COVID-19. General study points: Second-wave clones that peaked on day 37 lacked confirmed SARS-CoV-2 specificity. Pre-infection memory harbored some responding clones, suggesting cross-reactive memory joined. Contracting clones localized mainly to CM and EM when CD4+ and mainly to EMRA when CD8+.

Germline CDR1 SGHRS, CDR2 YFSETQ. Trimming removed 4 bases from V and 0 bases from J, with 13 bases in between. The CDR3 has 15 amino acids. TCR alpha and TCR beta cDNA libraries with sample barcodes and UMIs came from 5'RACE using constant-segment primers. TCRdb passed the 5' RACE reads through MiXCR, listing each CDR3 protein once. The profile shows roughly 450,000 distinct CDR3 sequences, approximately 19% of them singletons. The sample holds a few counts of this clonotype. Its antigen is undetermined. J is TRBJ1-2 and V is TRBV5-1, with D possibly TRBD1 on 6 matching bases. Material: PBMCs or a T cell subset sorted from them (not recorded which). The receptor's source is a man aged 18 to 30 who had mild COVID-19 (a few samples of this study predate the infection). Cell type and time point are not known. The CDR3: CASSVGGQANYGYTF. CDR3 sequence (DNA): TGCGCCAGCAGCGTGGGGGGACAAGCTAACTATGGCTACACCTTC.